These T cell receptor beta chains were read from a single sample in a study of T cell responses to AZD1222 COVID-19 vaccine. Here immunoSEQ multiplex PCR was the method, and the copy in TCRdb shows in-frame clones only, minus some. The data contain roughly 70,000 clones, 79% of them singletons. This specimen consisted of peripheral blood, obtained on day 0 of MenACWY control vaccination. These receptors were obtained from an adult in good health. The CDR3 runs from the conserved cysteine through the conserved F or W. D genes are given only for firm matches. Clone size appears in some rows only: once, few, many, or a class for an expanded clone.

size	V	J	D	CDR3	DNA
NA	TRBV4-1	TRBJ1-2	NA	CASSHGGLYGYTF	TGCGCCAGCAGCCACGGGGGACTCTATGGCTACACCTTC
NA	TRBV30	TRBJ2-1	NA	CAWSVRGGQFF	TGTGCCTGGAGTGTTAGGGGGGGGCAGTTCTTC
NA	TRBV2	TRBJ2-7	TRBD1	CASRFRDRVTYEQYF	TGTGCCAGCAGATTTCGGGACAGGGTGACCTACGAGCAGTACTTC
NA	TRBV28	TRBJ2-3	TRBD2	CASQELAGSTDTQYF	TGTGCCAGCCAGGAACTAGCGGGAAGCACAGATACGCAGTATTTT
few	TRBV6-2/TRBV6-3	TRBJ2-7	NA	CASSERPLSPYYEQYF	TGTGCCAGCAGCGAAAGGCCTCTCAGTCCTTACTACGAGCAGTACTTC
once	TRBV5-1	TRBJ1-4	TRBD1	CASRVGTVDEKLFF	TGCGCCAGCAGGGTGGGGACAGTTGATGAAAAACTGTTTTTT
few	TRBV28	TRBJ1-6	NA	CATSLRGGGSPLHF	TGTGCCACCTCCTTGAGGGGAGGCGGCTCACCCCTCCACTTT
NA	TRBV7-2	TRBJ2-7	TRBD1	CASSLSTGGYEQYF	TGTGCCAGCAGCTTAAGTACAGGGGGCTACGAGCAGTACTTC
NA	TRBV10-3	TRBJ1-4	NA	CAISESGGPNEKLFF	TGTGCCATCAGTGAGTCGGGGGGACCTAATGAAAAACTGTTTTTT
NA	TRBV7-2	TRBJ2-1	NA	CASSTLAYEQFF	TGTGCCAGCAGCACACTAGCATACGAGCAGTTCTTC
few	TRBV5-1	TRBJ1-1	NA	CASSLDPGGALNTEAFF	TGCGCCAGCAGCTTGGACCCCGGGGGGGCCTTGAACACTGAAGCTTTCTTT
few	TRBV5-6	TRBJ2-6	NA	CASSLGLFSGANVLTF	TGTGCCAGCAGCTTGGGTCTATTCTCTGGGGCCAACGTCCTGACTTTC
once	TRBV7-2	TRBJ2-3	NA	CASGSGNTDTQYF	TGTGCCAGCGGCTCAGGGAACACAGATACGCAGTATTTT
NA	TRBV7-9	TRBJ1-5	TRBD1	CASSFSSGGGNQPQHF	TGTGCCAGCAGCTTCTCTTCAGGGGGAGGCAATCAGCCCCAGCATTTT
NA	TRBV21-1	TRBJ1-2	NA	CASSAGGADRWGGYTF	TGTGCCAGCAGCGCTGGAGGGGCAGACCGATGGGGTGGCTACACCTTC
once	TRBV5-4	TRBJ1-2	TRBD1	CASSLVQGEDGYTF	TGTGCCAGCAGCTTGGTACAGGGGGAGGATGGCTACACCTTC
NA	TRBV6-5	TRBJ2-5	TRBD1	CASSIGTVKETQYF	TGTGCCAGCAGTATCGGGACAGTAAAAGAGACCCAGTACTTC
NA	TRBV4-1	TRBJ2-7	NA	CASSPWTSREQYF	TGCGCCAGCAGCCCCTGGACCTCGAGAGAGCAGTACTTC
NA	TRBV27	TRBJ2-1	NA	CASSLSGEANEQFF	TGTGCCAGCAGTTTATCGGGGGAGGCCAATGAGCAGTTCTTC
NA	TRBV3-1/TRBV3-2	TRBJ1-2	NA	CASSQSRDGHPNYGYTF	TGTGCCAGCAGCCAAAGCCGCGACGGACACCCTAACTATGGCTACACCTTC
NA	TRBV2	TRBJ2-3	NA	CASLSKGIGTDTQYF	TGTGCCAGTCTTAGCAAGGGAATCGGCACAGATACGCAGTATTTT
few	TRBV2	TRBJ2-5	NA	CASSLYRDQETQYF	TGTGCCAGCAGTTTATACAGGGACCAAGAGACCCAGTACTTC
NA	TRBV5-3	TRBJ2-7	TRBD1	CARSKDRGGSEQYF	TGTGCCAGAAGCAAGGACAGGGGCGGGTCCGAGCAGTACTTC
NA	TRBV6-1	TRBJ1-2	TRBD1	CASSELGQADTNYGYTF	TGTGCCAGCAGTGAGTTGGGACAGGCCGATACTAACTATGGCTACACCTTC
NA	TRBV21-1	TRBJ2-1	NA	CASSKVPGLLYNEQFF	TGTGCCAGCAGCAAAGTGCCGGGACTGCTTTACAATGAGCAGTTCTTC
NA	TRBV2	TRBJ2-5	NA	CASSERGLETQYF	TGTGCCAGCAGTGAGAGGGGACTTGAGACCCAGTACTTC
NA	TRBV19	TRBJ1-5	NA	CASSMSSSGQPQHF	TGTGCCAGTAGTATGTCGAGTTCCGGGCAGCCCCAGCATTTT
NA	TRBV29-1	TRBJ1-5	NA	CSVAGDINQPQHF	TGCAGCGTTGCTGGGGACATCAATCAGCCCCAGCATTTT
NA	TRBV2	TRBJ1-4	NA	CASRWQGQTNEKLFF	TGTGCCAGCAGGTGGCAGGGGCAGACTAATGAAAAACTGTTTTTT
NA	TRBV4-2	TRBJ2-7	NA	CASSQDGQDPSYEQYF	TGTGCCAGCAGCCAAGACGGGCAGGACCCCTCCTACGAGCAGTACTTC
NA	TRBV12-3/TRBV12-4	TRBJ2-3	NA	CASSLIRDTQYF	TGTGCCAGCAGTTTAATCCGAGATACGCAGTATTTT
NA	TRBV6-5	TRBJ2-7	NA	CASSSSIGEVQYF	TGTGCCAGCAGCTCATCAATCGGTGAGGTGCAGTACTTC
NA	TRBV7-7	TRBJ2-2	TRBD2	CASSWPGLAGGRGTGELFF	TGTGCTAGCAGCTGGCCGGGACTAGCGGGGGGTAGGGGAACCGGGGAGCTGTTTTTT
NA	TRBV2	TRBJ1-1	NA	CASSRDTEAFF	TGTGCCAGCAGTCGGGACACTGAAGCTTTCTTT
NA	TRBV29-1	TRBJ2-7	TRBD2	CSVGTSGRAGEQYF	TGCAGCGTTGGGACTAGCGGGAGGGCCGGGGAGCAGTACTTC
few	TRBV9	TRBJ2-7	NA	CASSMGAASYEQYF	TGTGCCAGCAGCATGGGGGCGGCATCCTACGAGCAGTACTTC
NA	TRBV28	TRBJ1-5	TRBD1	CASSPPGTGTHQPQHF	TGTGCCAGCAGTCCACCCGGGACAGGGACTCATCAGCCCCAGCATTTT
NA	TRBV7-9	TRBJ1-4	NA	CASSRDNNEKLFF	TGTGCCAGCAGCAGGGACAATAATGAAAAACTGTTTTTT